The sequence of this T cell receptor beta chain was determined in a study of human T cells and chemical hapten exposure. As for time point: pre-sensitization, week 0. The treatment was: therapeutic diphenylcyclopropenone sensitization with weekly scalp DPC. Separate cDNA molecules received unique molecular identifiers, which the library attached to them. MiXCR, applied by TCRdb to the RACE reads, yields one record per CDR3 protein. There are 120,000 or so distinct CDR3 sequences in the sample; 13% occur only once, and roughly 2.8% lies in the top ten. This CDR3 has 15 amino acids. The V segment lost 6 bases and the J segment 1 base; nucleotides outside the gene matches: 4. This clonotype was counted a few times.

The sample in question was whole blood, obtained in connection with sensitization to the hapten diphenylcyclopropenone (DPC). This chain joins TRBV12-3 or TRBV12-4 and TRBJ2-2; 8 bases align to TRBD1. The sequence came from a woman younger than 35 with alopecia areata. Some clones in this sample may be carry-over from other donors' samples. This CDR3 is CASRPGQENTGELFF. The CDR3 nucleotides are TGTGCCAGCAGGCCGGGACAGGAGAACACCGGGGAGCTGTTTTTT.